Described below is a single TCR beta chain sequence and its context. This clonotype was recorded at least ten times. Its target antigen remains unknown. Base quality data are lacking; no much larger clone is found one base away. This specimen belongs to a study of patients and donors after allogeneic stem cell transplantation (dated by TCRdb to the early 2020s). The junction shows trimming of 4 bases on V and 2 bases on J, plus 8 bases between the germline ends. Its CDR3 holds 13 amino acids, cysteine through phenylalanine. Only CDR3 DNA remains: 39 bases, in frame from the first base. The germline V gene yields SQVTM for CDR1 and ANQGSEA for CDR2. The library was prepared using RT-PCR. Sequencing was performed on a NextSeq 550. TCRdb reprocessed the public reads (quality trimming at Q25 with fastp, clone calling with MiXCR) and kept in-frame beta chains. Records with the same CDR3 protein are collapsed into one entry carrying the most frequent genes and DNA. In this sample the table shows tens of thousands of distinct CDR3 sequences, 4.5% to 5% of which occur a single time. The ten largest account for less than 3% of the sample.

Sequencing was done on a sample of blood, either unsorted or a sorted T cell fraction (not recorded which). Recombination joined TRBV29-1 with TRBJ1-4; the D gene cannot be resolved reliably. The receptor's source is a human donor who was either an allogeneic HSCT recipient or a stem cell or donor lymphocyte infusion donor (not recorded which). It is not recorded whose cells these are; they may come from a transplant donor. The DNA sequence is TGCAGCGTTGTGAGGGAGACTAATGAAAAACTGTTTTTT. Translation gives CSVVRETNEKLFF.